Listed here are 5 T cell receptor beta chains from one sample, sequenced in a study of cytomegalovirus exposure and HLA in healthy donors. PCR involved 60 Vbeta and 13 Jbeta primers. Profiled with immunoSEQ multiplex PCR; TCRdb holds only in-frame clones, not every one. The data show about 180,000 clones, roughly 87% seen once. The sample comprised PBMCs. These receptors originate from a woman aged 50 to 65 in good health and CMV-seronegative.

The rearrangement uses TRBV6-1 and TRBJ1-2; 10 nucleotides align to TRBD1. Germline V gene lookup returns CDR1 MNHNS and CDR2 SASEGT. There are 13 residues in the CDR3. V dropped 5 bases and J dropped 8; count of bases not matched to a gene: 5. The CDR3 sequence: CASSRTGGLGYTF. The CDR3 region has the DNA TGTGCCAGCAGTAGGACAGGGGGATTAGGCTACACCTTC.

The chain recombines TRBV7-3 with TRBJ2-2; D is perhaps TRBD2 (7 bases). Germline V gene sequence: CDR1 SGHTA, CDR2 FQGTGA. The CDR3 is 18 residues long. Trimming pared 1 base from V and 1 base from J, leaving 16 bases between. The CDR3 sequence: CASSLKGDGLENTGELFF. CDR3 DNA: TGTGCCAGCAGCTTAAAGGGGGATGGACTAGAGAACACCGGGGAGCTGTTTTTT.

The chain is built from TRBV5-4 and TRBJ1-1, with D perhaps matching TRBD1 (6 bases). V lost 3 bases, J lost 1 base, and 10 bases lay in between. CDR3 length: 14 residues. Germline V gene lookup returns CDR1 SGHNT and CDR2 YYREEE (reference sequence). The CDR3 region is CASSYVTGNTEAFF. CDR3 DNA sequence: TGTGCCAGCAGCTACGTGACAGGGAACACTGAAGCTTTCTTT. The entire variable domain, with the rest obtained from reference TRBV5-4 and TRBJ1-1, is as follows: ETGVTQSPTHLIKTRGQQVTLRCSSQSGHNTVSWYQQALGQGPQFIFQYYREEENGRGNFPPRFSGLQFPNYSSELNVNALELDDSALYLCASSYVTGNTEAFFGQGTRLTVV.

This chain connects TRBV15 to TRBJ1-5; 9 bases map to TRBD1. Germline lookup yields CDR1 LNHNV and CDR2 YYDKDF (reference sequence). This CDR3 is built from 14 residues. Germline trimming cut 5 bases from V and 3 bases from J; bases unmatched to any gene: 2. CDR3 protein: CATSRDRDNQPQHF. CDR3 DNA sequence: TGTGCCACCAGCCGGGACAGGGACAATCAGCCCCAGCATTTT.

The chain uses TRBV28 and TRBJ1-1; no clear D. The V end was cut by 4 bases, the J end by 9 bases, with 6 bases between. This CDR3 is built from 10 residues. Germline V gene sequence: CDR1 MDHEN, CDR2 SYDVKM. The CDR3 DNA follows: TGTGCCAGCAGTTCCTCTAAAGCTTTCTTT. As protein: CASSSSKAFF.